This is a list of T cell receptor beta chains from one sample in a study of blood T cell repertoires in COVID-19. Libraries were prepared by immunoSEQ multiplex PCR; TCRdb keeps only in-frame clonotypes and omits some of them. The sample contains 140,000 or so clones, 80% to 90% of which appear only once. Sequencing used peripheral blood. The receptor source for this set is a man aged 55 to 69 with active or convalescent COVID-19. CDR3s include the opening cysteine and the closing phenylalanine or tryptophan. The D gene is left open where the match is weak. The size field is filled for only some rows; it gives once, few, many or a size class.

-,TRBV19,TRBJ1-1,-,CASRAEGAKNTEAFF,TGTGCCAGTAGGGCTGAAGGGGCCAAGAACACTGAAGCTTTCTTT
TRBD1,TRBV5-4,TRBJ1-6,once,CASSLGGGANSPLHF,TGTGCCAGCAGCTTGGGAGGGGGCGCGAATTCACCCCTCCACTTT
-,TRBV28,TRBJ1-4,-,CASSLTNRVVFEKLFF,TGTGCCAGCAGCCTTACTAACAGGGTTGTTTTTGAAAAACTGTTTTTT
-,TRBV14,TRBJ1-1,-,CASSLSPGTVSAFF,TGTGCCAGCAGCCTCTCGCCGGGTACGGTGTCGGCTTTCTTT
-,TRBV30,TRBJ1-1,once,CAWSFGIPDRAFMNTEAFF,TGTGCCTGGAGTTTTGGCATTCCGGACAGAGCTTTCATGAACACTGAAGCTTTCTTT
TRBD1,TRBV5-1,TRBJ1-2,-,CASSRGDSLYGYTF,TGCGCCAGCAGCAGGGGGGACAGCCTCTATGGCTACACCTTC
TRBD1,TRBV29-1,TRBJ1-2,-,CSVGQPNWGYTF,TGCAGCGTGGGACAGCCAAACTGGGGCTACACCTTC
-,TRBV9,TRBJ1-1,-,CASSVTTVNTEAFF,TGTGCCAGCAGCGTCACCACAGTGAACACTGAAGCTTTCTTT
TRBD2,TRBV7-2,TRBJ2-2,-,CASSLAAGLAGGQGTGELFF,TGTGCCAGCAGCTTAGCTGCTGGACTAGCGGGAGGGCAGGGCACCGGGGAGCTGTTTTTT
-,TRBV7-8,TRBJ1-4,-,CASSYRKGHEKLFF,TGTGCCAGCAGCTACAGGAAAGGTCATGAAAAACTGTTTTTT
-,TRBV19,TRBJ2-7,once,CASSTSGAARRLEQYF,TGTGCCAGTAGTACCTCCGGTGCGGCTAGGCGCCTTGAGCAGTACTTC
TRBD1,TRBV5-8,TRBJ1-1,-,CASSIYRGLMNTEAFF,TGTGCCAGCAGCATATACAGGGGCCTCATGAACACTGAAGCTTTCTTT
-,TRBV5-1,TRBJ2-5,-,CASSLAPGMETQYF,TGCGCCAGCAGCTTGGCCCCAGGGATGGAGACCCAGTACTTC
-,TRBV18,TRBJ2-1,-,CASSSQGDNEQFF,TGTGCCAGCTCATCACAAGGGGACAATGAGCAGTTCTTC
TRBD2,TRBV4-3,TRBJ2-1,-,CASSQGGGYNEQFF,TGCGCCAGCAGCCAAGGGGGGGGCTACAATGAGCAGTTCTTC
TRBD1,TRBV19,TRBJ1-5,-,CASSTGQGFQPQHF,TGTGCCAGTAGTACCGGACAGGGTTTCCAGCCCCAGCATTTT
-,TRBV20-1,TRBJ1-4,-,CSASPGSGSNEKLFF,TGCAGTGCTAGTCCCGGGTCGGGTAGTAATGAAAAACTGTTTTTT
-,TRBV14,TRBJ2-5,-,CASSQQVQETQYF,TGTGCCAGCAGTCAACAGGTACAAGAGACCCAGTACTTC
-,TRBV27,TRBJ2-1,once,CASRMGGVLNEQFF,TGTGCCAGCAGAATGGGGGGAGTTTTAAATGAGCAGTTCTTC
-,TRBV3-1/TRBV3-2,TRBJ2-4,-,CASSLDVGVDKNIQYF,TGTGCCAGCAGCCTGGACGTAGGGGTTGACAAAAACATTCAGTACTTC
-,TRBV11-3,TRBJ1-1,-,CASSLSTEAFF,TGTGCCAGCAGCTTGAGCACTGAAGCTTTCTTT
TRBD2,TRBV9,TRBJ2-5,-,CASSAGGLETQYF,TGTGCCAGCAGCGCGGGGGGGCTTGAGACCCAGTACTTC
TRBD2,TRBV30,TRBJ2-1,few,CAWSGTGTRYNEQFF,TGTGCCTGGAGCGGAACCGGGACTAGGTACAATGAGCAGTTCTTC
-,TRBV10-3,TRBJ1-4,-,CAIGGGSGEKLFF,TGTGCCATCGGGGGGGGCTCCGGTGAAAAACTGTTTTTT
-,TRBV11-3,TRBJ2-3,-,CASSSFTDTQYF,TGTGCCAGCAGCTCATTTACAGATACGCAGTATTTT
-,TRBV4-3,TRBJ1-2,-,CASSQDGRVGGYTF,TGCGCCAGCAGCCAAGATGGCAGGGTAGGTGGCTACACCTTC
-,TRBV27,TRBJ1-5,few,CASRPQENNRQPQHF,TGTGCCAGCAGACCACAGGAAAATAATCGTCAGCCCCAGCATTTT
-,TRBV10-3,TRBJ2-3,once,CAISRRAPDTQYF,TGTGCCATCAGTAGGAGGGCTCCAGATACGCAGTATTTT
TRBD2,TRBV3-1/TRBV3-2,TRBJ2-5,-,CASSHPGGGLQETQYF,TGTGCCAGCAGCCATCCCGGGGGGGGACTCCAAGAGACCCAGTACTTC
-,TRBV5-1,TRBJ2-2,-,CASSLGVGELFF,TGCGCCAGCAGCTTGGGAGTCGGGGAGCTGTTTTTT
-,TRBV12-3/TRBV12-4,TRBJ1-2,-,CASELTGNYGYTF,TGTGCCAGCGAACTCACAGGGAACTATGGCTACACCTTC
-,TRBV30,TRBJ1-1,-,CALDVRGRNTEAFF,TGTGCTCTAGACGTCCGGGGTAGGAACACTGAAGCTTTCTTT
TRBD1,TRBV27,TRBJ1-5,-,CASRQQGGNQPQHF,TGTGCCAGCAGGCAACAGGGGGGCAATCAGCCCCAGCATTTT
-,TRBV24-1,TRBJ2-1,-,CATSRQGYEQFF,TGTGCCACCAGTCGCCAGGGGTATGAGCAGTTCTTC
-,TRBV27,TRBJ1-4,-,CASSSGPHEKLFF,TGTGCCAGCAGTTCTGGGCCGCATGAAAAACTGTTTTTT
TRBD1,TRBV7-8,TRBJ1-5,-,CASSLTGMANQPQHF,TGTGCCAGCAGCCTGACAGGGATGGCCAATCAGCCCCAGCATTTT
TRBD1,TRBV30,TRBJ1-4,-,CAWMLDRGKTNEKLFF,TGTGCCTGGATGTTGGACAGGGGGAAAACTAATGAAAAACTGTTTTTT
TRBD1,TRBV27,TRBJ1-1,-,CASTTLGTGVKVAFF,TGTGCCAGCACCACTCTCGGGACAGGGGTAAAGGTAGCTTTCTTT
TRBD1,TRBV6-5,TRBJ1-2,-,CASSYSNSGTGGYTF,TGTGCCAGCAGTTACTCAAACTCCGGGACAGGGGGCTACACCTTC
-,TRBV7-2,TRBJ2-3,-,CASSFNEPWLTQYF,TGTGCCAGCAGCTTCAACGAGCCCTGGTTAACGCAGTATTTT
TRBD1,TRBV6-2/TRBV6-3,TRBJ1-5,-,CASSHGTVSNQPQHF,TGTGCCAGCAGCCACGGGACAGTCAGCAATCAGCCCCAGCATTTT
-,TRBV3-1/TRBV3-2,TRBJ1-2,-,CASSHGENYGYTF,TGTGCCAGCAGCCACGGGGAAAACTATGGCTACACCTTC
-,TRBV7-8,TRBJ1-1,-,CASRPTGWNTEAFF,TGTGCCAGCAGACCAACAGGGTGGAACACTGAAGCTTTCTTT
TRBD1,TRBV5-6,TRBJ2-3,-,CASSTGQGPSDTQYF,TGTGCCAGCAGCACCGGACAGGGGCCGTCAGATACGCAGTATTTT
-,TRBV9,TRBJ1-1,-,CASSYLPEGGTEAFF,TGTGCCAGCAGCTACCTACCCGAGGGAGGCACTGAAGCTTTCTTT
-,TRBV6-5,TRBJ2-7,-,CASGRGHSYEQYF,TGTGCCAGCGGCAGGGGACACTCCTACGAGCAGTACTTC
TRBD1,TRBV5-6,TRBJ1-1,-,CASSLPGGMTEAFF,TGTGCCAGCAGCTTGCCAGGGGGTATGACTGAAGCTTTCTTT
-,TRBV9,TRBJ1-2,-,CASSVALSDSYGYTF,TGTGCCAGCAGCGTAGCTCTTTCGGACAGCTATGGCTACACCTTC
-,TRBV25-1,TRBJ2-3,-,CASRRPGDTQYF,TGTGCCAGCCGAAGACCCGGGGATACGCAGTATTTT
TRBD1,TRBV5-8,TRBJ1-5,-,CASSSGQGASNQPQHF,TGTGCCAGCAGCAGCGGACAGGGGGCGAGCAATCAGCCCCAGCATTTT
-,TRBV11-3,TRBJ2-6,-,CASSFDPPAGPGANVLTF,TGTGCCAGCAGCTTTGATCCCCCTGCAGGGCCTGGGGCCAACGTCCTGACTTTC
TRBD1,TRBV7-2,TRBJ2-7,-,CASQPGTGFYEQYF,TGTGCCAGCCAACCAGGGACAGGGTTCTACGAGCAGTACTTC
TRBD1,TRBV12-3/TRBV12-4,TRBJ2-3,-,CASSLGQGDTQYF,TGTGCCAGCAGTTTAGGACAGGGGGATACGCAGTATTTT
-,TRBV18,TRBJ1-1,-,CASSPPGVNTEAFF,TGTGCCAGCTCACCACCAGGGGTGAACACTGAAGCTTTCTTT
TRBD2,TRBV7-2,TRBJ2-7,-,CASSTRLAGVNEQYF,TGTGCCAGCAGCACTAGACTAGCGGGGGTGAACGAGCAGTACTTC